This paragraph reports one TCR beta chain. The antigen it recognizes is unknown. Base qualities are not provided; no much larger clone lies one nucleotide away. The cohort consisted of 666 healthy bone marrow donors. All cohort members were sampled while nominally healthy, although unrecorded immune exposures were likely present. The donor tested CMV seronegative and was one of the 352 seronegative cohort members. Each donor provided a peripheral blood sample, and peripheral blood mononuclear cells were used for TCR beta sequencing. The Qiagen DNeasy Blood Extraction Kit was used to extract genomic DNA from the blood cell samples. The library came from the immunoSEQ multiplex PCR assay. A mixture of 60 forward primers for TCR Vbeta segments and 13 reverse primers for TCR Jbeta segments was used in the multiplex PCR. A multiplex PCR assay on genomic DNA amplified the CDR3 region of rearranged TCR beta genes. The amplified TCR beta libraries were sequenced on the Illumina HiSeq System as 87-base-pair reads. The study's processing was this. A later analysis tallied approximately 87 million unique TCR beta chains across the 650 to 750 repertoires, and some 10 million of those chains were shared by two or more donors. Raw reads were error-corrected and collapsed into unique sequences with a nearest-neighbor algorithm that merged closely related sequences to remove PCR and sequencing errors. To assign V, D and J gene segments, CDR3 sequences were aligned to IMGT reference sequences. For a sequence to be retained, a match of at least six nucleotides to both a V gene segment and a J gene segment was required. Rearrangements were called productive when the CDR3 lacked stop codons and stayed in frame with V and J; all others were non-productive. Following IMGT convention, CDR3 was defined as the stretch from the second conserved V-encoded cysteine to the conserved J-encoded phenylalanine. Sequences without an unambiguous match to a single V gene segment were excluded from the earlier analysis of 587 of the donors. In an earlier analysis of several hundred of the donors, a V segment was called functional when productive rearrangements were above 56.7%, and segregating when the standard deviation between donors exceeded 5%. A statistical classification framework was built to diagnose cytomegalovirus status from the catalog of TCR beta chain sequences. In a later analysis, TCR nucleotide sequences were compared against IMGT/GENE-DB human TR gene sequences so that V and J genes could be assigned. A later analysis assigned CDR3 sequences and most-parsimonious VDJ recombination scenarios with the TCRdist pipeline. In a later analysis, each TCR beta chain was defined by its CDR3 amino acid sequence together with its V-gene family, and reads lacking a unique V-gene family were excluded. A later analysis removed several hundred highly shared, low-generation-probability nucleotide sequences to deal with suspected cross-contamination and a sequencing artifact. In a later analysis, a clonal expansion index for each public chain was calculated from normalized within-repertoire ranks of inferred template counts. In a later analysis, generation probabilities were computed with a VDJ recombination model fitted to out-of-frame rearrangements, and the resulting probabilities were checked against IGoR. In a later analysis, TCR-TCR, TCR-HLA and TCR-CMV co-occurrence was scored with hypergeometric tests, and a repertoire-size bias correction was applied to TCR pairs. A later analysis estimated false discovery rates by permuting HLA or CMV assignments 20 times. In a later analysis, co-occurring TCRs were grouped using DBSCAN, and TCRdist sequence similarity was added for clustering within HLA-allele-positive subsets. Repertoires with fewer than 30,000 or more than 120,000 public chains were left out of co-occurrence clustering, as were about 5 repertoires with anomalous nucleotide sharing. Drawn from immuneACCESS, this table holds only the in-frame rearrangements with V and J called that TCRdb kept. Clones are partly lost; checked studies trace under half to an unresolved V gene and leave the rest unexplained. V and J calls and clone size come straight from that table; D and trimming were deduced from the DNA. This sample comprises 100,000 to 150,000 clones, 70% to 85% of them detected only once. 1.5% to 2% of the sample comes from the top ten.

This specimen belongs to a study of cytomegalovirus exposure and HLA in healthy donors (dated by TCRdb to about 2017). As for the study more broadly: An earlier analysis of about 560 of the donors reported 276 Gb of sequence data and approximately 120 million unique TCR beta sequences obtained from around 180 million T cells. An early release covering roughly 640 HLA-typed donors comprised approximately 290 gigabases of sequencing data and 85 million or so unique TCR sequences. Among the roughly 400 genotyped donors, 81% belonged to the genetic ancestry cluster associated with self-reported Caucasian donors. The study aimed to test whether cataloging public T cell receptors could reveal signatures of past pathogen exposure. The study used immunosequencing to profile the T cell repertoires of approximately 650 subjects and linked those repertoires to cytomegalovirus serostatus. In addition to the first cohort of 650 to 800 subjects, a separate validation cohort of 130 or so different subjects was used. High-throughput TCR immunosequencing, statistical association of individual TCRs with disease status, and machine learning were combined to predict cytomegalovirus infection status. A later analysis re-analyzed previously published TCR beta repertoires from approximately 700 donors and added high-resolution HLA genotyping to study TCR occurrence patterns. The later analysis used no new phenotypic data to find candidate immune exposures, relying instead on TCR beta sequences and their occurrence across donors. An earlier analysis of around 640 of the donors used high-throughput TCR beta sequencing to judge whether each TCR beta V gene segment behaved as functional or pseudogenic. Donor age, sex, ethnicity and CMV serostatus were compiled together with the repertoire data. A later genetic analysis used genome-wide SNP genotypes for about 60% of the roughly 670 donors, treating that subset as a discovery cohort. Every repertoire in the discovery cohort had been generated on one and the same sequencing platform. Both class I and class II loci were covered by HLA typing, at four-digit resolution. The number of donors typed differed by locus, with roughly 620-630 for A, B, C, DRB1 and DQB1, roughly 520 for DQA1, about 610 for DPA1, and around 430 for DPB1. Roughly five DR-DQ haplotypes were handled as single units for association and clustering, since linkage in the cohort was strong. On average, around 230,000 unique TCR beta nucleotide sequences were sequenced per donor among several hundred genotyped donors of the cohort, with 15% to 20% of those sequences being non-productive. General findings and caveats noted by the study authors: An earlier analysis of several hundred of the donors showed that most TCR beta V segments appeared in productive rearrangements either about 87% or about 30% of the time, which broadly matched IMGT annotations. The classifier was reported to diagnose cytomegalovirus status with high specificity and sensitivity in both the original and validation cohorts. An association between a missense DCLRE1C variant and V-gene and J-gene trimming of TCR beta chains was found in a later genetic analysis and replicated in an independent cohort. A later analysis found that HLA-associated TCR beta chains were more clonally expanded and had lower generation probabilities than equally common non-associated chains. In vitro tests confirmed that a few of the cytomegalovirus-associated TCR beta chains recognize cytomegalovirus antigens. The presence/absence analyses assumed that sequencing depth was roughly uniform across donors, and that assumption may not be true. Because HLA typing was unavailable for some donors at each locus, only the typed subset was used in association tests. According to the authors, the approach could potentially be generalized to other disease states and immunological phenotypes. Some IMGT-functional V segments, including TRBV6-2 and TRBV6-3, could not be distinguished by the 87-base-pair reads and were therefore excluded. A further reported finding was that TCR beta sequences accurately predicted the HLA-A and HLA-B alleles for most subjects in the first cohort. The cohort was sequenced for TCR beta chains only, and without alpha or paired-chain data the features that could be detected were limited. The study gave a list of about 150 TCR beta chains associated with cytomegalovirus. In a later analysis, several top co-occurrence clusters were reported to appear linked to parvovirus B19, influenza, CMV and Epstein-Barr virus. The only immune exposure information available for the cohort was CMV serostatus. Assigning TCR associations to individual alleles was difficult when HLA alleles, especially DR and DQ, strongly co-occurred. In a later analysis, the rate of TCR association differed among HLA loci, with DRB1 alleles having the most associated TCRs and HLA-C alleles having the fewest. A group of highly shared sequence variants was considered likely to be a technical artifact of the sequencing pipeline. A later analysis associated about 17,000 TCR beta sequences with specific HLA alleles at a false discovery rate of 0.05. The earlier analysis of some 540 of the donors excluded some 15 rarely observed V segments, including chromosome 9 orphons, because counts were too low. Most TCR sequences were observed very rarely across donors, whereas some public TCRs were present in many individuals. According to a later analysis, most CMV-associated TCR beta chains appeared to be HLA-restricted, and the HLA associations seemed to be driven largely by CMV exposure. According to a later genetic analysis, donors in an Asian-associated ancestry cluster had fewer N-insertions in productive TCRs than the roughly 700-donor mean. Correlated functional status among segregating V segments might be attributable to linkage disequilibrium, but an unknown experimental factor could not be ruled out.

CDR1 and CDR2 (SGHKS, YYEKEE) derive from the germline V gene (reference sequence). The CDR3 covers 16 residues, taking in both the cysteine and the phenylalanine. Solely the CDR3 DNA is kept, with 48 bases framed from the first base. Trimming costs V 2 bases and J 4 bases, and their ends lie 19 bases apart. This clonotype originated in a boy younger than 18 in good health and CMV-seronegative. Sequenced input: PBMCs. The chain was built from TRBV5-5 and TRBJ2-7, and the D gene may be TRBD1, 7 bases matching. The nucleotides read TGTGCCAGCAGCTTTACAGGGGCGGAGGGGCTTTACGAGCAGTACTTC. Translated, this gives CASSFTGAEGLYEQYF.